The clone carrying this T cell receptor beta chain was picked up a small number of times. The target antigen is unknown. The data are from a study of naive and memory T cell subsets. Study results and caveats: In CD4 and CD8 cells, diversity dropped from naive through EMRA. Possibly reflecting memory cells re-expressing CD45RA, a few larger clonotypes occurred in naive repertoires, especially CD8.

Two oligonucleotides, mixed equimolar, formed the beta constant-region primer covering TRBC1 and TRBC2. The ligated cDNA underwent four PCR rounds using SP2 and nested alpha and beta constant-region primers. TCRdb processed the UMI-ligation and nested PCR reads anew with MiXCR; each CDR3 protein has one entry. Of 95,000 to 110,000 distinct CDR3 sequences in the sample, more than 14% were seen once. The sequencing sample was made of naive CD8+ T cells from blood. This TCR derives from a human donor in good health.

This CDR3 reads CASSQLTGTNTEAFF. In DNA, the CDR3 is TGTGCCAGCAGCCAACTGACAGGAACGAACACTGAAGCTTTCTTT. V and J are TRBV7-2 and TRBJ1-1; tentative D call: TRBD1 (6 bases). From germline, CDR1 is SGHTA and CDR2 FQGNSA. CDR3 length: 15 amino acids. With 5 bases removed from V and 1 base from J, the gap between germline ends came to 14 bases.